These T cell receptor beta chains were read from a single sample in a study of blood T cell repertoires in COVID-19. The data were produced by immunoSEQ multiplex PCR, yet TCRdb's version contains in-frame clones alone and is incomplete. The sample records around 300,000 clones, approximately 88% being singletons. The material sequenced was peripheral blood. These TCRs come from a woman aged 50 to 60 with active or convalescent COVID-19. CDR3s include the opening cysteine and the closing phenylalanine or tryptophan. D genes are given only for firm matches. The size entry is marked missing in some rows and otherwise reads once, few, many or a size class.

v_gene,abundance,j_gene,d_gene,CDR3aa,CDR3nt
TRBV10-3,.,TRBJ2-1,TRBD1,CASRQGVDNEQFF,TGTGCCTCCCGACAGGGAGTGGACAATGAGCAGTTCTTC
TRBV15,.,TRBJ2-2,TRBD1,CATSRDRGRTGELFF,TGTGCCACCAGCAGGGACAGGGGGCGCACCGGGGAGCTGTTTTTT
TRBV11-2,.,TRBJ2-3,.,CASSLALSMVTQYF,TGTGCCAGCAGCTTAGCCCTCTCTATGGTTACGCAGTATTTT
TRBV11-2,.,TRBJ2-7,.,CASSSQYEQYF,TGTGCCAGCAGCTCCCAATACGAGCAGTACTTC
TRBV28,.,TRBJ2-6,.,CASSSMVASGANVLTF,TGTGCCAGCAGTTCCATGGTAGCCTCTGGGGCCAACGTCCTGACTTTC
TRBV29-1,.,TRBJ1-1,.,CSVEERGGTEAFF,TGCAGCGTTGAAGAGAGGGGAGGCACTGAAGCTTTCTTT
TRBV6-4,once,TRBJ1-2,.,CASRPGTNANYGYTF,TGTGCCAGCAGACCCGGGACAAACGCTAACTATGGCTACACCTTC
TRBV28,.,TRBJ2-5,.,CASSRPSRETQYF,TGTGCCAGCAGTCGGCCCTCGAGGGAGACCCAGTACTTC
TRBV15,once,TRBJ2-7,TRBD1,CATSRDRLGQGEQYF,TGTGCCACCAGCAGAGATCGTTTGGGACAGGGGGAGCAGTACTTC
TRBV2,.,TRBJ1-2,.,CASSLGRALNYGYTF,TGTGCCAGCAGCCTAGGGAGGGCCCTTAACTATGGCTACACCTTC
TRBV11-2,.,TRBJ2-5,.,CASSPPYGETQYF,TGTGCCAGCAGCCCGCCGTACGGGGAGACCCAGTACTTC
TRBV30,once,TRBJ2-7,TRBD2,CAWTTSGAYEQYF,TGTGCCTGGACGACTAGCGGGGCCTACGAGCAGTACTTC
TRBV6-1,once,TRBJ1-3,.,CASSDSSGGSGNTIYF,TGTGCCAGCAGTGATTCGAGCGGGGGCTCTGGAAACACCATATATTTT
TRBV5-1,.,TRBJ2-1,.,CASSGERFSYNEQFF,TGCGCCAGCAGCGGGGAGCGGTTTTCCTACAATGAGCAGTTCTTC
TRBV15,few,TRBJ2-7,TRBD2,CATSRTGLAGTTYEQYF,TGTGCCACCAGCCGCACCGGACTAGCGGGGACGACCTACGAGCAGTACTTC
TRBV7-6,.,TRBJ2-6,TRBD2,CASSPTSPLNSGANVLTF,TGTGCCAGCAGCCCGACTAGCCCTCTTAATTCAGGGGCCAACGTCCTGACTTTC
TRBV4-1,.,TRBJ2-2,.,CASSQAQYLTGELFF,TGCGCCAGCAGCCAGGCCCAATACCTCACCGGGGAGCTGTTTTTT
TRBV19,.,TRBJ2-6,TRBD1,CASSSTGYTSGANVLTF,TGTGCCAGTAGTTCGACAGGGTACACCTCTGGGGCCAACGTCCTGACTTTC
TRBV19,once,TRBJ2-3,TRBD2,CASSPGLAGGADTQYF,TGTGCCAGTAGTCCCGGACTAGCGGGAGGGGCAGATACGCAGTATTTT
TRBV10-2,few,TRBJ2-5,.,CASSGVETQYF,TGCGCCAGCAGCGGGGTGGAGACCCAGTACTTC
TRBV21-1,.,TRBJ1-2,.,CASSVDSQPRGANYGYTF,TGTGCCAGCAGCGTGGACAGCCAACCGCGGGGGGCTAACTATGGCTACACCTTC
TRBV5-1,.,TRBJ1-2,TRBD1,CASSLATGGPYGYTF,TGCGCCAGCAGCTTGGCAACAGGGGGACCCTATGGCTACACCTTC
TRBV7-9,.,TRBJ1-6,.,CASSLRQGGAYNSPLHF,TGTGCCAGCAGCTTAAGGCAGGGTGGTGCCTATAATTCACCCCTCCACTTT
TRBV7-2,.,TRBJ1-5,TRBD1,CASSLDGTGQGQPQHF,TGTGCCAGCAGCTTAGATGGGACAGGGCAGGGTCAGCCCCAGCATTTT
TRBV6-5,.,TRBJ2-7,TRBD1,CASSRGGQGRYEQYF,TGTGCCAGCAGTCGAGGCGGACAGGGGAGGTACGAGCAGTACTTC
TRBV7-9,.,TRBJ1-1,.,CASSSGQRDTEAFF,TGTGCCAGCAGCTCGGGCCAGCGGGACACTGAAGCTTTCTTT
TRBV7-3,.,TRBJ2-5,TRBD2,CASSLRGGSTETQYF,TGTGCCAGCAGCTTACGGGGCGGGAGCACAGAGACCCAGTACTTC
TRBV27,.,TRBJ1-4,TRBD1,CASSYGTGAAKLFF,TGTGCCAGCAGTTACGGGACAGGGGCCGCAAAACTGTTTTTT
TRBV4-2,.,TRBJ2-1,TRBD2,CASSQGASSGTYNEQFF,TGTGCCAGCAGCCAAGGGGCCAGTAGCGGGACCTACAATGAGCAGTTCTTC